The rows below give T cell receptor beta chains drawn from one sample of a study of cytomegalovirus exposure and HLA in healthy donors. Sequencing was performed with immunoSEQ multiplex PCR; in TCRdb, only in-frame clones are kept and a portion is missing. This sample has about 140,000 clones, with less than 85% found just once. The sample comprised PBMCs. These receptors all stem from a woman aged 45-65 years in good health and CMV-seropositive. The CDR3 runs from the conserved cysteine through the conserved F or W. Each record gives: V gene, clone size, J gene, D gene, CDR3 DNA, CDR3 protein. The D gene is left open where the match is weak. Not all rows give a size; the values are once, few, many and, for expanded clones, a class.

TRBV9,-,TRBJ1-1,TRBD1,TGTGCCAGCAGCGCGACAGGGGGGCATGACACTGAAGCTTTCTTT,CASSATGGHDTEAFF
TRBV7-2,-,TRBJ1-1,TRBD1,TGTGCCAGCAGCCCGGCGGGACAGACCACTGAAGCTTTCTTT,CASSPAGQTTEAFF
TRBV29-1,-,TRBJ1-1,TRBD1,TGCAGCGTTACTGGACAGGCCAGAATCACTGAAGCTTTCTTT,CSVTGQARITEAFF
TRBV5-1,-,TRBJ2-7,-,TGCGCCAGCAGCTTGGACGCATCGAGCTACGAGCAGTACTTC,CASSLDASSYEQYF
TRBV9,-,TRBJ2-7,-,TGTGCCAGCAGCCCTCAGAGGGCTGCTACCTACGAGCAGTACTTC,CASSPQRAATYEQYF
TRBV5-5,-,TRBJ1-2,-,TGTGCCAGCAGCTTATCGCCGGGGGGGAACTATGGCTACACCTTC,CASSLSPGGNYGYTF
TRBV6-6,few,TRBJ1-5,-,TGTGCCAGCAGTTACCAGGCAGTTAATCAGCCCCAGCATTTT,CASSYQAVNQPQHF
TRBV29-1,-,TRBJ2-5,-,TGCAGCTCGAACGGGAGACAGGGAGAAGAGACCCAGTACTTC,CSSNGRQGEETQYF
TRBV7-9,once,TRBJ2-2,-,TGTGCCAGCAGTCTTCCAGCGAACACCGGGGAGCTGTTTTTT,CASSLPANTGELFF
TRBV6-1,-,TRBJ1-3,-,TGTGCCAGCACGGCTGGAAACACCATATATTTT,CASTAGNTIYF
TRBV7-3,-,TRBJ2-6,TRBD1,TGTGCCAGCAGCTTAAGGACAGGGCCTGGGGCCAACGTCCTGACTTTC,CASSLRTGPGANVLTF
TRBV7-2,-,TRBJ1-4,TRBD1,TGTGCCAGCAGCTTAGTAGGGACAGGGAGGACTAATGAAAAACTGTTTTTT,CASSLVGTGRTNEKLFF
TRBV27,-,TRBJ2-1,TRBD2,TGTGCCAGCAGTTTTGCGGCTAGCGGTTACAATGAGCAGTTCTTC,CASSFAASGYNEQFF
TRBV7-2,-,TRBJ1-1,-,TGTGCCAGCAGCTTATCCCTCCACATAGGGGACACTGAAGCTTTCTTT,CASSLSLHIGDTEAFF
TRBV6-5,-,TRBJ2-5,TRBD1,TGTGCCAGCAGTACGGACAGGCCAGAGACCCAGTACTTC,CASSTDRPETQYF
TRBV5-1,-,TRBJ2-2,TRBD1,TGCGCCAGCAGCTTTGCGGGACAGGGGGACACCGGGGAGCTGTTTTTT,CASSFAGQGDTGELFF
TRBV28,-,TRBJ2-7,-,TGTGCCAGCAGTCCACAGGGCTACGAGCAGTACTTC,CASSPQGYEQYF
TRBV9,-,TRBJ2-7,-,TGTGCCAGCAGCTCAACTTTGGGGGGGCTCACAGGCGACGAGCAGTACTTC,CASSSTLGGLTGDEQYF
TRBV25-1,-,TRBJ2-3,TRBD1,TGTGCCAGCAGTGCCTCTACAGGGGCCCCGCTGGGGGATACGCAGTATTTT,CASSASTGAPLGDTQYF
TRBV29-1,-,TRBJ2-4,-,TGCAGCGTTGAAGACACAGGGCCCTTTGTCAAAAACATTCAGTACTTC,CSVEDTGPFVKNIQYF
TRBV2,few,TRBJ1-2,TRBD1,TGTGCCAGCAGTGAACTTGAGGGGGCAGGCTACACCTTC,CASSELEGAGYTF
TRBV11-2,-,TRBJ2-3,TRBD2,TGTGCCAGCAGCTTATACGGGGGGGGGACAGATACGCAGTATTTT,CASSLYGGGTDTQYF
TRBV18,few,TRBJ1-2,-,TGTGCCAGCTCATCGGACACGTACCCCTATGGCTACACCTTC,CASSSDTYPYGYTF
TRBV19,-,TRBJ1-5,TRBD1,TGTGCCAGTAGTATAGGTCGGGACAGGCCCCAGCATTTT,CASSIGRDRPQHF
TRBV9,-,TRBJ1-2,TRBD1,TGTGCCAGCAGCGTAGCGACAGGGAATACTCCCTATGGCTACACCTTC,CASSVATGNTPYGYTF
TRBV7-3,-,TRBJ1-1,-,TGTGCCAGCAGCTCCCCACAGGAGAACACTGAAGCTTTCTTT,CASSSPQENTEAFF
TRBV20-1,-,TRBJ1-2,-,TGCAATGGGGAGGGGAACTATGGCTACACCTTC,CNGEGNYGYTF
TRBV30,-,TRBJ2-5,TRBD2,TGTGCCTGGAGTACGGGGACTACCATCCAAGAGACCCAGTACTTC,CAWSTGTTIQETQYF
TRBV4-2,-,TRBJ2-3,TRBD1,TGTGCCAGCAGCCAACGTTGGACAGGGGAGAGACGGACAGATACGCAGTATTTT,CASSQRWTGERRTDTQYF
TRBV6-5,-,TRBJ2-3,TRBD2,TGTGCCAGCAGTTATGGGCCTAGCGGTGTTACAGATACGCAGTATTTT,CASSYGPSGVTDTQYF
TRBV9,-,TRBJ1-2,-,TGTGCCAGCAGCGTCATAACAGAAGACTATGGCTACACCTTC,CASSVITEDYGYTF
TRBV9,-,TRBJ1-5,TRBD1,TGTGCCAGCAGCCGGGGGACAGATAATAGCAATCAGCCCCAGCATTTT,CASSRGTDNSNQPQHF
TRBV23-1,-,TRBJ2-5,-,TGCGCCAGCAGTCAAACCCCCCACAGGATTCAAGAGACCCAGTACTTC,CASSQTPHRIQETQYF
TRBV5-6,-,TRBJ2-1,TRBD1,TGTGCCAGCAGCCTATACAGGGGGGAGATGCGGTTCTTC,CASSLYRGEMRFF
TRBV29-1,-,TRBJ1-2,TRBD1,TGCAGCGTTGAAGACTCCCGACAGGGTTCCACCTCAGCTTATGGCTACACCTTC,CSVEDSRQGSTSAYGYTF
TRBV2,-,TRBJ1-6,TRBD1,TGTGCCAGCAGTCTACAGGGGGCGGATAATTCACCCCTCCACTTT,CASSLQGADNSPLHF
TRBV28,once,TRBJ2-7,-,TGTGCCAGCAGTGCGCCGACACGCGAGCAGTACTTC,CASSAPTREQYF
TRBV2,-,TRBJ1-1,TRBD1,TGTGCCAGCAGGGACCGACAGGGGGCGGATGAAGCTTTCTTT,CASRDRQGADEAFF
TRBV15,-,TRBJ2-2,TRBD1,TGTGCCACCAGCAGAGGGGTCGGGACAGGGACCACCGGGGAGCTGTTTTTT,CATSRGVGTGTTGELFF
TRBV5-6,few,TRBJ1-3,-,TGTGCCAGCAGCCGTGGCCCCATATATTTT,CASSRGPIYF
TRBV15,-,TRBJ1-4,-,TGTGCCACCAGCAGCCCAAGGGGAGGTAAAATAGAGAAACTGTTTTTT,CATSSPRGGKIEKLFF
TRBV6-5,-,TRBJ2-1,TRBD2,TGTGCCAGCAGCCGACTAGCGGGGGAAGAGGAGCAGTTCTTC,CASSRLAGEEEQFF
TRBV5-4,-,TRBJ2-1,-,TGTGCCAGCAGCGACGGTAGCTCGGATGAGCAGTTCTTC,CASSDGSSDEQFF
TRBV27,-,TRBJ2-7,-,TGTGCCAGCAGGCCTATCGCCCGTATGAGGTTGGCCTCCTACGAGCAGTACTTC,CASRPIARMRLASYEQYF
TRBV5-1,-,TRBJ2-5,-,TGCGCCAGCAGCTTGGCCCCTTTAGAGACCCAGTACTTC,CASSLAPLETQYF
TRBV5-1,once,TRBJ1-2,-,TGCGCCAGCTACCCGACATATACTAACTATGGCTACACCTTC,CASYPTYTNYGYTF
TRBV14,-,TRBJ1-2,-,TGTGCCAGCAGCCAAGCTAGGGACACGGGCTACACCTTC,CASSQARDTGYTF
TRBV5-1,-,TRBJ1-1,TRBD1,TGCGCCAGCAGCGAAAGGACAGGGCTGAACACTGAAGCTTTCTTT,CASSERTGLNTEAFF
TRBV28,once,TRBJ1-2,-,TGTGCCAGCAGTTTTTATCCGGGAGACCGCAGTGATGGCTACACCTTC,CASSFYPGDRSDGYTF
TRBV30,-,TRBJ1-5,-,TGTGCCTGGAGTGCCCTGGGGGGGAAGAGCAATCAGCCCCAGCATTTT,CAWSALGGKSNQPQHF
TRBV10-3,-,TRBJ2-7,TRBD2,TGTGCCATCAGTTCCAGCGGGGGAGCTGCGGGGCAGTACTTC,CAISSSGGAAGQYF
TRBV7-9,-,TRBJ1-1,-,TGTGCCAGCAGCTTGAGGAGCTGGGCGGGCGGGGAGAACACTGAAGCTTTCTTT,CASSLRSWAGGENTEAFF
TRBV2,few,TRBJ1-1,-,TGTGCCAGCAGTGGGGAGGGCTCCGACACTGAAGCTTTCTTT,CASSGEGSDTEAFF